This T cell receptor beta chain was profiled in a study of vaccination effects on CD4 cells after COVID-19. Produced via immunoSEQ multiplex PCR; TCRdb's table is partial and in-frame only. The data show approximately 26,000 clones, 69% seen once. This clone appeared once. Its antigen is as yet unknown. Viral peptide pools were used in the ViraFEST assay to expand antigen-specific CD4+ T cells, and sequencing came afterward. Having been cultured for about ten days, the cells underwent CD4+ T cell isolation. Two doses of either BNT162b2 or mRNA-1273 were given to each participant. Having tested negative for nucleocapsid antibodies, the vaccine recipients showed no prior SARS-CoV-2 infection. Overall study results and limits: Cross-reactivity toward common cold coronaviruses was confined to only 1 of 255 vaccine-induced clones in healthy vaccinees. After vaccination, at late timepoints, clones induced by infection and by vaccine contracted markedly. Convalescent patients were few in the study, and early post-infection timepoints were absent.

This CDR3 has 15 amino acids. In germline, CDR1 is MNHNY, CDR2 SVGAGI (reference sequence). Trimming removed 4 bases at V and 5 bases at J, with 16 bases between. This receptor was taken from a human donor who received a COVID-19 vaccine. Sample: CD4+ T cells from PBMCs cultured with SARS-CoV-2 spike peptides, taken after COVID-19 vaccination. The rearrangement links TRBV6-6 to TRBJ2-3; tentatively, D is TRBD2 (6 bases). CDR3 protein: CASSFRGAVLDTQYF. The CDR3 coding sequence is TGTGCCAGCAGTTTCCGCGGGGCCGTTTTAGATACGCAGTATTTT.